What follows are 32 T cell receptor beta chains derived from one specimen sequenced in a study of shared clonotypes between healthy human individuals (dated by TCRdb to between 2020 and 2021). Receptor libraries were prepared by the immunoSEQ multiplex PCR assay. The clones in this table, taken by TCRdb from immuneACCESS, are in-frame only. Not every clone is retained; where verified, under half of the shortfall comes from an unresolved V gene, and the cause of the rest is unknown. In all, the sample holds 650,000 to 750,000 clones, and around 72% of those were seen once. Less than 2% of the sample is in the top ten clones. The sample was memory CD4+ T cells sorted from blood. Reading the label with the study, this specimen's cell subset or site is: CD45RA-negative fraction. The receptors derive from a woman aged 25 to 45 in good health.

The chain recombines TRBV28 with TRBJ1-5, with TRBD1 as a possible D gene (5 bases). CDR1 and CDR2 (germline): MDHEN, SYDVKM. The CDR3 runs to 15 residues. V was trimmed by 3 bases and J by 0 bases, leaving 9 bases between them. The CDR3 DNA follows: TGTGCCAGCAGTTTCCCGACAGATAGCAATCAGCCCCAGCATTTT. Amino acids: CASSFPTDSNQPQHF.

The V gene is TRBV25-1, the J gene TRBJ2-7; 8 positions match TRBD1. Germline V CDR1 and CDR2: MGHDK, SYGVNS. V trimming: 2 bases; J trimming: 2 bases; junction bases outside the gene matches: 5. The CDR3 runs 15 residues. CDR3 residues: CASSEGQGGTYEQYF. CDR3 bases: TGTGCCAGCAGTGAAGGACAGGGTGGGACCTACGAGCAGTACTTC.

This clone was detected many times. The rearrangement links TRBV4-1 to TRBJ1-4; a possible D gene is TRBD1 (5 bases). Germline loops: CDR1 MGHRA, CDR2 YSYEKL. V dropped 1 base and J dropped 5 bases, with 11 bases sitting between them. This CDR3 has 15 amino acids. As DNA, the CDR3 is TGCGCCAGCAGCCAAGGGTGGCAGGGAAATGAAAAACTGTTTTTT. Protein sequence: CASSQGWQGNEKLFF.

This sequence joins TRBV7-3 and TRBJ2-1; 13 bases agree with TRBD2. V lost 1 base and J lost 9; bases outside the gene matches: 6. Germline V lookup: CDR1 SGHTA, CDR2 FQGTGA. The CDR3 is made up of 16 amino acids. The CDR3 nucleotides are TGTGCCAGCAGCTTAATTCCCGGGACTAGCGGGGCTGAGCAGTTCTTC. Its protein product is CASSLIPGTSGAEQFF. Looking up the rest from reference TRBV7-3 and TRBJ2-1 gives the full variable domain: GAGVSQTPSNKVTEKGKYVELRCDPISGHTALYWYRQSLGQGPEFLIYFQGTGAADDSGLPNDRFFAVRPEGSVSTLKIQRTERGDSAVYLCASSLIPGTSGAEQFFGPGTRLTVL.

A single count supports this clone. The chain is built from TRBV11-3 and TRBJ2-3; possibly TRBD2 for D (6 bases). Germline CDR1 SGHNT, CDR2 YENEEA. Between the trimmed V and J ends, which lost 4 bases and 4 bases, there was a span of 9 bases. This CDR3 contains 13 residues. CDR3 DNA: TGTGCCAGCAGCTCCGGAGGGTCAGATACGCAGTATTTT. Its translation: CASSSGGSDTQYF.

This clone showed up just a few times. V and J are TRBV5-8 and TRBJ2-4; D is perhaps TRBD2 (5 bases). The V gene lost 2 bases and the J gene lost 2 bases, with 17 bases spanning the gap. CDR1 and CDR2 (germline): SGHTS, YDEGEE. CDR3 length equals 17 residues. This chain's CDR3 is CASSFNFGVGTKNIQYF. The CDR3 DNA sequence: TGTGCCAGCAGCTTCAATTTCGGCGTCGGGACCAAAAACATTCAGTACTTC.

The CDR3 sequence: CATSPGTTDNQPQHF. CDR3 bases: TGTGCCACGTCACCCGGGACGACAGACAATCAGCCCCAGCATTTT. V gene TRBV19 combines with J gene TRBJ1-5; TRBD1 is a possible D gene (5 bases). There are 15 residues in the CDR3. The V end was cut by 10 bases, the J end by 3 bases, with 19 bases between. Germline CDR1 and CDR2: LNHDA and SQIVND (reference sequence).

This clone was recorded a few times. The chain combines TRBV16 with TRBJ2-1; 7 nucleotides match TRBD2. V shed 4 bases, J shed 6 bases, and the junction held 6 bases outside the gene matches. The CDR3 loop spans 14 amino acids. Germline lookup yields CDR1 KGHSY and CDR2 FQNENV. The CDR3 region has the DNA TGTGCCAGCAGCCGGGGAGGGAGTCGCAATGAGCAGTTCTTC. This encodes CASSRGGSRNEQFF.

Concerning this clone itself: Other nucleotide sequences in the sample specify the same CDR3. This chain connects TRBV6-1 to TRBJ1-1, with D hard to call. V lost 8 bases to trimming and J lost 1 base, with 5 bases between them. Germline CDR1 MNHNS, CDR2 SASEGT. This CDR3 contains 11 residues. CDR3 nucleotides: TGTGCCAGCGAGGGGAACACTGAAGCTTTCTTT. This encodes CASEGNTEAFF.

The rearrangement joins TRBV6-1 to TRBJ2-5; no definite D call. Trimming cost V 5 bases and J 5 bases, with 12 bases left between them. CDR3 length: 13 amino acids. Germline CDR1 reads MNHNS; CDR2 reads SASEGT. The DNA of the CDR3 is TGTGCCAGCAGTTCCCATCTGAGGGAGACCCAGTACTTC. It encodes CASSSHLRETQYF.

The V and J genes are TRBV11-2 and TRBJ2-5; D is perhaps TRBD2 (5 bases). This CDR3 region has 15 residues. Between the trimmed V and J ends, which lost 1 base and 5 bases, there was a span of 14 bases. CDR1 is SGHAT and CDR2 is FQNNGV in the germline V gene. The CDR3: CASSLVPTSGETQYF. Written as DNA, the CDR3 is TGTGCCAGCAGCTTAGTGCCGACCTCGGGGGAGACCCAGTACTTC.

The J gene is TRBJ1-1, the V gene TRBV2; D call uncertain. The V end lost 6 bases, the J end lost 6 bases, and 14 bases lay between the germline ends. Germline CDR1 reads SNHLY; CDR2 reads FYNNEI. The CDR3 runs to 13 residues. The CDR3 spells CASSPTRTAEAFF. The DNA for the CDR3 is TGTGCCAGCAGCCCAACCCGTACCGCTGAAGCTTTCTTT. The full variable domain, completed using reference TRBV2 and TRBJ1-1, is EPEVTQTPSHQVTQMGQEVILRCVPISNHLYFYWYRQILGQKVEFLVSFYNNEISEKSEIFDDQFSVERPDGSNFTLKIRSTKLEDSAMYFCASSPTRTAEAFFGQGTRLTVV.

The chain couples TRBV12-5 to TRBJ1-5; 9 nucleotides match TRBD1. The germline V gene has CDR1 LGHNT and CDR2 FRNRAP. Trimming took 5 bases from V and 6 from J; bases not matched to a gene: 5. The CDR3 extends over 14 amino acids. CDR3 in DNA: TGTGCTAGTGGTCTACAGGGGGCAAGTCAGCCCCAGCATTTT. Translation: CASGLQGASQPQHF.

V is TRBV30 and J is TRBJ2-7; 10 bases line up with TRBD1. Germline loops: CDR1 GTSNPN, CDR2 SVGIG (reference sequence). The V gene end was trimmed by 2 bases and the J gene end by 5 bases; junction bases not matched to a gene: 6. The CDR3 loop spans 14 amino acids. CDR3 nucleotides: TGTGCCTGGAGTTCCGGGGACAGGGGTCACGAGCAGTACTTC. Translating it yields CAWSSGDRGHEQYF.

The chain uses TRBV30 and TRBJ1-6; D unresolved. Germline lookup yields CDR1 GTSNPN and CDR2 SVGIG (reference sequence). The CDR3 loop spans 18 amino acids. Deletions cut 0 bases from V and 0 bases from J, with 15 bases between. The CDR3 DNA sequence: TGTGCCTGGAGTGTTTGGACTCCCCAAAGCTCCTATAATTCACCCCTCCACTTT. This codes for CAWSVWTPQSSYNSPLHF.

V gene TRBV11-2 combines with J gene TRBJ2-2; no definite D call. The V and J ends lost 5 bases and 4 bases respectively, with 20 bases between them. CDR1 SGHAT and CDR2 FQNNGV come from the germline V gene. The CDR3 is made up of 17 amino acids. The CDR3 bases are TGTGCCAGCAGCCCGATGTCAGCGTTCGATATCACCGGGGAGCTGTTTTTT. This translates into CASSPMSAFDITGELFF.

V and J are TRBV7-9 and TRBJ1-5; D unclear. CDR3 length: 12 amino acids. Deletions cut 5 bases from V and 4 bases from J, with 6 bases between. Germline V gene data show CDR1 as SEHNR and CDR2 as FQNEAQ (reference sequence). This CDR3 is CASSQQNQPQHF. The CDR3 bases are TGTGCCAGCAGCCAACAGAATCAGCCCCAGCATTTT.

The rearrangement uses TRBV5-1 and TRBJ2-3; 7 bases are a match to TRBD1. The V segment lost 0 bases and the J segment 4 bases; nucleotides outside the gene matches: 2. Germline CDR1 and CDR2: SGHRS and YFSETQ. This CDR3 is built from 14 residues. This chain's CDR3 is CASSLGGGADTQYF. The CDR3 region has the DNA TGCGCCAGCAGCTTGGGAGGGGGCGCAGATACGCAGTATTTT.

In regard to this clone: Within the sample, other DNA sequences also encode this same CDR3. This chain joins TRBV5-1 and TRBJ2-1; D unresolved. V lost 0 bases and J lost 4, with 11 bases in between. The germline gives CDR1 SGHRS, CDR2 YFSETQ. This CDR3 has 15 residues. As DNA, the CDR3 is TGCGCCAGCAGCTTGGATTCAGTAAATTACAATGAGCAGTTCTTC. Its protein product is CASSLDSVNYNEQFF. Looking up the rest from reference TRBV5-1 and TRBJ2-1 gives the full variable domain: KAGVTQTPRYLIKTRGQQVTLSCSPISGHRSVSWYQQTPGQGLQFLFEYFSETQRNKGNFPGRFSGRQFSNSRSEMNVSTLELGDSALYLCASSLDSVNYNEQFFGPGTRLTVL.

The V call is TRBV28, the J call TRBJ1-5, with 8 bases that match TRBD1. V gave up 8 bases and J gave up 2 bases; unmatched junction bases: 5. The CDR3 is 14 residues long. Looked up from germline, CDR1 is MDHEN and CDR2 is SYDVKM. As DNA, the CDR3 is TGTGCCAGCGAACAGGGGGGTGGCAATCAGCCCCAGCATTTT. Residues: CASEQGGGNQPQHF.

The chain uses TRBV7-6 and TRBJ2-7; D uncertain. V shed 5 bases and J shed 5 bases, with 16 bases lying between them. The CDR3 loop spans 14 amino acids. Germline CDR1 SGHVS, CDR2 FNYEAQ. CDR3 nucleotides: TGTGCCAGCAGCCTACAGCCTCAGTCAAACGAGCAGTACTTC. Protein: CASSLQPQSNEQYF.

This clone was seen ten or more times. V and J are TRBV19 and TRBJ1-3, with a tentative D call TRBD1 (5 bases). Germline CDR1 reads LNHDA; CDR2 reads SQIVND (reference sequence). Between the trimmed V and J ends, which lost 6 bases and 2 bases, there was a span of 23 bases. The CDR3 spans 18 residues. CDR3: CASRDSGTAGNTGNTIYF. The CDR3 DNA reads TGTGCCAGTAGGGATTCAGGGACTGCTGGAAATACTGGAAACACCATATATTTT.

The rearrangement uses TRBV19 and TRBJ1-1; D remains ambiguous. The CDR3 contains 15 residues. Looked up from germline, CDR1 is LNHDA and CDR2 is SQIVND (reference sequence). V gave up 2 bases and J gave up 0 bases, with 10 bases separating them. The CDR3 bases are TGTGCCAGTAGTATATGGGCTCGAGTGAACACTGAAGCTTTCTTT. This gives the protein CASSIWARVNTEAFF. Looking up the rest from reference TRBV19 and TRBJ1-1 gives the full variable domain: DGGITQSPKYLFRKEGQNVTLSCEQNLNHDAMYWYRQDPGQGLRLIYYSQIVNDFQKGDIAEGYSVSREKKESFPLTVTSAQKNPTAFYLCASSIWARVNTEAFFGQGTRLTVV.

Written as DNA, the CDR3 is TGTGCCAGCAAGTCTAGGGTGCCCTACAATGAGCAGTTCTTC. Encoded protein: CASKSRVPYNEQFF. The genes are TRBV28 and TRBJ2-1; no clear D. CDR3 length equals 14 residues. V lost 7 bases to trimming and J lost 2 bases, with 12 bases between them. The germline V gene encodes CDR1 MDHEN and CDR2 SYDVKM. Full variable domain (missing parts from reference TRBV28 and TRBJ2-1): DVKVTQSSRYLVKRTGEKVFLECVQDMDHENMFWYRQDPGLGLRLIYFSYDVKMKEKGDIPEGYSVSREKKERFSLILESASTNQTSMYLCASKSRVPYNEQFFGPGTRLTVL.

This clone was counted a few times. This chain uses TRBV6-1 with TRBJ1-2; 7 positions agree with TRBD1. The CDR3 has 15 residues. Germline V lookup: CDR1 MNHNS, CDR2 SASEGT. V lost 3 bases to trimming and J lost 0 bases; unmatched junction nucleotides: 4. The CDR3 reads CASSDWDRSNYGYTF. The DNA for the CDR3 is TGTGCCAGCAGTGATTGGGACAGATCTAACTATGGCTACACCTTC.

The rearrangement uses TRBV19 and TRBJ1-5; TRBD1 matches at 9 bases. The CDR3 extends over 16 amino acids. Germline CDR1 reads LNHDA; CDR2 reads SQIVND (reference sequence). The junction had 8 bases not matched to a gene; V was cut back by 4 bases and J by 4 bases. The CDR3 is CASSRPETGGNQPQHF. As DNA, the CDR3 is TGTGCCAGTAGTAGGCCGGAGACAGGGGGGAATCAGCCCCAGCATTTT.

V and J are TRBV5-1 and TRBJ2-3; no definite D call. The ends were cut back, 5 bases at V and 3 bases at J, with 4 bases in the middle. The CDR3 totals 11 residues. Germline CDR1 SGHRS, CDR2 YFSETQ. The CDR3 DNA is TGCGCCAGCAGGAAGACAGATACGCAGTATTTT. Protein product: CASRKTDTQYF.

The V call is TRBV2, the J call TRBJ1-2; 7 bases line up with TRBD1. Germline V gives CDR1 SNHLY, CDR2 FYNNEI. The V segment lost 9 bases and the J segment 2 bases; nucleotides outside the gene matches: 3. CDR3 size: 12 residues. The CDR3 bases are TGTGCCAGGACGACAGGGAACTATGGCTACACCTTC. Translating gives CARTTGNYGYTF.

The chain links TRBV18 to TRBJ2-5; 7 bases agree with TRBD1. V lost 1 base and J lost 2; bases outside the gene matches: 4. This CDR3 has 15 residues. Germline V gene lookup returns CDR1 KGHSH and CDR2 LQKENI. Here the CDR3 DNA reads TGTGCCAGCTCACCACAGCAGGGGGATCAAGAGACCCAGTACTTC. It codes for CASSPQQGDQETQYF.

The V gene is TRBV7-9, the J gene TRBJ1-2; D perhaps matches TRBD1 (6 bases). The CDR3 has 14 amino acids. Trimming took off 0 bases at V and 5 bases at J, with 10 bases between the two ends. CDR1 SEHNR and CDR2 FQNEAQ come from the germline V gene (reference sequence). CDR3 bases: TGTGCCAGCAGCTTAGCTGGAGGGGGATATGGCTACACCTTC. It translates to CASSLAGGGYGYTF.

This chain links TRBV5-8 with TRBJ1-4, with 7 bases matching TRBD1. Germline trimming cut 5 bases from V and 8 bases from J; bases unmatched to any gene: 12. Looked up from germline, CDR1 is SGHTS and CDR2 is YDEGEE. The CDR3 runs 15 residues. The chain's CDR3 is CASRRTTTGDEKLFF. The CDR3, as DNA: TGTGCCAGCAGACGGACCACTACAGGGGACGAAAAACTGTTTTTT.

The V and J genes are TRBV2 and TRBJ2-5; possibly TRBD2 for D (6 bases). This CDR3 has 14 amino acids. Germline values: CDR1 SNHLY, CDR2 FYNNEI. V was cut by 3 bases and J by 5 bases, with 13 bases left in between. Here the CDR3 reads CASSDPGSGETQYF. The CDR3 nucleotides read TGTGCCAGCAGTGATCCCGGGAGCGGGGAGACCCAGTACTTC.